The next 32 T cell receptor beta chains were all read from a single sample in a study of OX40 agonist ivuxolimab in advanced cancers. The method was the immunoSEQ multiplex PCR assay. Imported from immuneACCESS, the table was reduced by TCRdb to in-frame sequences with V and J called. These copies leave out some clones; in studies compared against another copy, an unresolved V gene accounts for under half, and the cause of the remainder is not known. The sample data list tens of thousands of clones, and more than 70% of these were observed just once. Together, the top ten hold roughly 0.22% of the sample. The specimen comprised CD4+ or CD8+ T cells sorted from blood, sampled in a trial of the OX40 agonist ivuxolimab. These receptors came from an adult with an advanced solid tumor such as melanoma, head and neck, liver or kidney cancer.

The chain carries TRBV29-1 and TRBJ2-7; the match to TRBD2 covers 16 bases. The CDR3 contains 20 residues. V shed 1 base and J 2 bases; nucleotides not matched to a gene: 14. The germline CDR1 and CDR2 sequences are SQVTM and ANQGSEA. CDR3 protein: CSVEGVWRQGLAGGPYEQYV. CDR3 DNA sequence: TGCAGCGTTGAAGGGGTCTGGAGACAGGGACTAGCGGGGGGGCCCTACGAGCAGTACGTC.

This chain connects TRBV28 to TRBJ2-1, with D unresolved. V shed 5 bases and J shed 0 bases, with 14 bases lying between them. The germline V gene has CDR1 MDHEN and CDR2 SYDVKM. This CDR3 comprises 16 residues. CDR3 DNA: TGTGCCAGCAGTCCCGGCGGTAGAGGCTCCTACAATGAGCAGTTCTTC. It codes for CASSPGGRGSYNEQFF.

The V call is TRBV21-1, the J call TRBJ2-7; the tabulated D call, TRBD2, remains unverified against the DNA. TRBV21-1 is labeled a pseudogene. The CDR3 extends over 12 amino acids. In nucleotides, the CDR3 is TGTGCCAACTGGACTAGCCGCTACGAGCAGTACTTC. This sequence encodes CANWTSRYEQYF.

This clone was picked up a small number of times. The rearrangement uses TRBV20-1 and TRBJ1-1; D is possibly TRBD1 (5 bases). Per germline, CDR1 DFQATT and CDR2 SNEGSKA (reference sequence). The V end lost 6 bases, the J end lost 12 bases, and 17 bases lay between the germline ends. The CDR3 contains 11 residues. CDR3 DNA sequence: TGCAGTGCCCGGGGACCCAGCTCGTCTTTCTTT. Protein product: CSARGPSSSFF.

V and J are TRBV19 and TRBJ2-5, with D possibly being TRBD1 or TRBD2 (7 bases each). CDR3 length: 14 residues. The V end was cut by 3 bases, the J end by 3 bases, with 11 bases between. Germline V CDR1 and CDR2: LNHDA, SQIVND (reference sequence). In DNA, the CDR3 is TGTGCCAGTAGTATGACAGGGACTAAAGAGACCCAGTACTTC. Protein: CASSMTGTKETQYF.

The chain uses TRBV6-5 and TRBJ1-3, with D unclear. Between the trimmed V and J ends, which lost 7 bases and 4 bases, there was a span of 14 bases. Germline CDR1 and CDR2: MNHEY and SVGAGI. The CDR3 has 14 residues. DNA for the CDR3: TGTGCCAGCATTCCCTTGAGGGAGGGAAACACCATATATTTT. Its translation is CASIPLREGNTIYF.

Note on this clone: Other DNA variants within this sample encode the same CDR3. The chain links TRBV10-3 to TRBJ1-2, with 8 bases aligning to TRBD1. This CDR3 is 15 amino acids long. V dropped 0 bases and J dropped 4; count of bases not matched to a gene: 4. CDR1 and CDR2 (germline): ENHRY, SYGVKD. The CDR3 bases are TGTGCCATCAGTGAGTCCCGGACAGGGTTCTATGGCTACACCTTC. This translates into CAISESRTGFYGYTF.

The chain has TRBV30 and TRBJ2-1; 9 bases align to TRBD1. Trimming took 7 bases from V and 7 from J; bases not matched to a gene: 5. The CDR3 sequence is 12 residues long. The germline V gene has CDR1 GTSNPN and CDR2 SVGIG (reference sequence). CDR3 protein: CAFGQGRNEQFF. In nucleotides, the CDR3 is TGTGCCTTCGGACAGGGGCGGAATGAGCAGTTCTTC.

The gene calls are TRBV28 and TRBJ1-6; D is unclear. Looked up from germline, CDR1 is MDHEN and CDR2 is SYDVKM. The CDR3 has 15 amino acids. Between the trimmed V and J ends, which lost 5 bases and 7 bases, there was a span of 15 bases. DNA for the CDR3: TGTGCCAGCAGTGAACTGGGCGATCGGAATTCACCCCTCCACTTT. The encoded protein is CASSELGDRNSPLHF.

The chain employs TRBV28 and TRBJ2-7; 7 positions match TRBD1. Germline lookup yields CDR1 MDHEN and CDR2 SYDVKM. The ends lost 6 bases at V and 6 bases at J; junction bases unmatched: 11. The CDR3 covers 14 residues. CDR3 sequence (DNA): TGTGCCAGCAGGACGGAGACAGGGAACCGCGAGCAGTACGTC. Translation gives CASRTETGNREQYV.

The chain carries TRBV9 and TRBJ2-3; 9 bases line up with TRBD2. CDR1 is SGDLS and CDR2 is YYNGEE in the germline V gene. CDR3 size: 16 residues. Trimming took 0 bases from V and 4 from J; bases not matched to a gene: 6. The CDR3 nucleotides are TGTGCCAGCAGCGTAGGGTTTAGCGGGAGCTCAGATACGCAGTATTTT. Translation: CASSVGFSGSSDTQYF.

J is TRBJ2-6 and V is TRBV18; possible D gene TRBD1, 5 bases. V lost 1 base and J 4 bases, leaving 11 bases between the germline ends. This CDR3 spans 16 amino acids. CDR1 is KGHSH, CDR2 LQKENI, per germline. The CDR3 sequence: CASSPLLGVGANVLTF. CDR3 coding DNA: TGTGCCAGCTCACCACTATTAGGGGTCGGGGCCAACGTCCTGACTTTC.

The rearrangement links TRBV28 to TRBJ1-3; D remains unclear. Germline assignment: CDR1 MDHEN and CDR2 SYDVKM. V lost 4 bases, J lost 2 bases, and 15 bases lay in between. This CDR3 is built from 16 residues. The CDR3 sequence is CASSSGPRSTGNTIYF. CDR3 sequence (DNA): TGTGCCAGCAGTTCGGGTCCCCGTAGTACTGGAAACACCATATATTTT.

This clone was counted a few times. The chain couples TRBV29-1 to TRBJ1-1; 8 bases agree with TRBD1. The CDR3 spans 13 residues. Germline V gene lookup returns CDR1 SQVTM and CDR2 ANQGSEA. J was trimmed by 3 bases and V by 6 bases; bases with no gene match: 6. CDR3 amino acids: CSVLTGEDTEAFF. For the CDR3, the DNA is TGCAGCGTCCTGACAGGGGAGGACACTGAAGCTTTCTTT.

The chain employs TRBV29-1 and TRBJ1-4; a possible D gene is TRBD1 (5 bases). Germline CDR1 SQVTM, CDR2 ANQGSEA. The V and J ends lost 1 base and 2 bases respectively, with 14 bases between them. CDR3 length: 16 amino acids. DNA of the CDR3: TGCAGCGTTGAAGTTTGGAAGTCAGGGACTAATGAAAAACTGTTTTTT. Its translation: CSVEVWKSGTNEKLFF.

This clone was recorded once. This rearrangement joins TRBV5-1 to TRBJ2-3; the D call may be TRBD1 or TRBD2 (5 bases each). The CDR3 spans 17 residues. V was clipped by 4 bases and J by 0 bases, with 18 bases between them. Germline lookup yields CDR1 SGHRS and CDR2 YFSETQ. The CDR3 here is CASSISGATRSTDTQYF. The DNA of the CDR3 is TGCGCCAGCAGCATCTCCGGGGCCACAAGAAGCACAGATACGCAGTATTTT.

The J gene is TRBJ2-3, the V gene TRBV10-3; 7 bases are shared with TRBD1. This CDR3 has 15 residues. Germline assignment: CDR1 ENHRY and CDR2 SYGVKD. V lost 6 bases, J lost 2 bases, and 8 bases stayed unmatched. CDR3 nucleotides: TGTGCCATCAGCGACCGACAGGGCGACACAGATACGCAGTATTTT. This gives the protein CAISDRQGDTDTQYF.

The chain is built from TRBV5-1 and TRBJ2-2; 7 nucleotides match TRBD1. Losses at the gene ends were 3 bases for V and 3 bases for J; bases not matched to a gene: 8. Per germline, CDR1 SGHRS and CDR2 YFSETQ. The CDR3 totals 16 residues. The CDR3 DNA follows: TGCGCCAGCAGCTGGACCGGGACAGTTGACACCGGGGAGCTGTTTTTT. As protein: CASSWTGTVDTGELFF.

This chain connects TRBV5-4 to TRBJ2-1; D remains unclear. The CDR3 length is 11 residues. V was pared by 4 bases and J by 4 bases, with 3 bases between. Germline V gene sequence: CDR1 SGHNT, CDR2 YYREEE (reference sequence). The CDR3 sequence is CASSEYNEQFF. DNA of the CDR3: TGTGCCAGCAGCGAATACAATGAGCAGTTCTTC. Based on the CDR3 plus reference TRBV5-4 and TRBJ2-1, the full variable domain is ETGVTQSPTHLIKTRGQQVTLRCSSQSGHNTVSWYQQALGQGPQFIFQYYREEENGRGNFPPRFSGLQFPNYSSELNVNALELDDSALYLCASSEYNEQFFGPGTRLTVL.

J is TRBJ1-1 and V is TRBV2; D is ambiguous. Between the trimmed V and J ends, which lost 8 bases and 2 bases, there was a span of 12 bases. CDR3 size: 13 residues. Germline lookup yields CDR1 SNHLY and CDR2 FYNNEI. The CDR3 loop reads CASSLGSNTEAFF. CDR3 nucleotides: TGTGCCAGCTCTTTGGGCAGCAACACTGAAGCTTTCTTT.

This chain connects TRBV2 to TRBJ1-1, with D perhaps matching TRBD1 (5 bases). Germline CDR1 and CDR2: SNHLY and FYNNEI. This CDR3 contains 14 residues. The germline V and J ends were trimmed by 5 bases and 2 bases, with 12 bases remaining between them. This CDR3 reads CASSTQGVNTEAFF. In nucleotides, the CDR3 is TGTGCCAGCAGTACTCAGGGAGTTAACACTGAAGCTTTCTTT. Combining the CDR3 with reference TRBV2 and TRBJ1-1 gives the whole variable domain EPEVTQTPSHQVTQMGQEVILRCVPISNHLYFYWYRQILGQKVEFLVSFYNNEISEKSEIFDDQFSVERPDGSNFTLKIRSTKLEDSAMYFCASSTQGVNTEAFFGQGTRLTVV.

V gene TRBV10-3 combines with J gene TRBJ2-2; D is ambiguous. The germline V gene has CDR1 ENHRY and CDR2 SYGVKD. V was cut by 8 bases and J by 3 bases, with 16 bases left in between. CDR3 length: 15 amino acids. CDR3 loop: CAISKVDQDTGELFF. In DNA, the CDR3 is TGTGCCATCTCTAAGGTCGATCAGGACACCGGGGAGCTGTTTTTT.

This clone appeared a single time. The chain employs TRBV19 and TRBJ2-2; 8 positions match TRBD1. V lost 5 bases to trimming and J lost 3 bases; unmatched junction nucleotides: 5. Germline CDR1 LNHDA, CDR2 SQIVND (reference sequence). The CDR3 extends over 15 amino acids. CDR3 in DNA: TGTGCCAGTAGTGACAGGGGATGGGACACCGGGGAGCTGTTTTTT. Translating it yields CASSDRGWDTGELFF. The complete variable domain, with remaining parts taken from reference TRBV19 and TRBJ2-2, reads DGGITQSPKYLFRKEGQNVTLSCEQNLNHDAMYWYRQDPGQGLRLIYYSQIVNDFQKGDIAEGYSVSREKKESFPLTVTSAQKNPTAFYLCASSDRGWDTGELFFGEGSRLTVL.

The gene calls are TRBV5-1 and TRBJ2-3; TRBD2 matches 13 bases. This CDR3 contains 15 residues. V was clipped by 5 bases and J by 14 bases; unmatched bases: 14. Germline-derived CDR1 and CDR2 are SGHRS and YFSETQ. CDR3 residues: CASRGTGTSGTPPYF. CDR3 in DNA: TGCGCCAGCAGGGGGACAGGGACTAGCGGGACCCCTCCGTATTTT.

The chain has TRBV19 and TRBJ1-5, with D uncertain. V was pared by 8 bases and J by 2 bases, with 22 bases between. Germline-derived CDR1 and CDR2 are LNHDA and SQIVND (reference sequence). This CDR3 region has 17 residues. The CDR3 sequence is CASSPLGRGGGNQPQHF. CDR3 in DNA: TGTGCCAGTTCACCCCTAGGCCGGGGTGGAGGCAATCAGCCCCAGCATTTT.

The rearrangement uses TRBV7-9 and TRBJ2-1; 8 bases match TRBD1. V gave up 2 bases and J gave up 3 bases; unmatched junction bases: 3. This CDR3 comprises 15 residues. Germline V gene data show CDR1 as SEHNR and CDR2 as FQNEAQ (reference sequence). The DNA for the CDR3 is TGTGCCAGCAGCTTAAACAGGGGGTTCTACAATGAGCAGTTCTTC. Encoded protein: CASSLNRGFYNEQFF.

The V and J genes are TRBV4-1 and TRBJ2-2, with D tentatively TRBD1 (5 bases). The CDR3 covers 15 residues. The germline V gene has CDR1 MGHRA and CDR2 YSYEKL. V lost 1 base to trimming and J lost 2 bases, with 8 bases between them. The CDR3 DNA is TGCGCCAGCAGCCAAGTGGACATAAACACCGGGGAGCTGTTTTTT. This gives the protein CASSQVDINTGELFF.

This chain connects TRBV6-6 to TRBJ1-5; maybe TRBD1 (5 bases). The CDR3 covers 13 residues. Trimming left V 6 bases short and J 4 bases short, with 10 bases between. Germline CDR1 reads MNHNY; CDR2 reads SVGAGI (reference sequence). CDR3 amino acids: CASRGTLNQPQHF. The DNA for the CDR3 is TGTGCCAGCAGGGGGACCCTTAATCAGCCCCAGCATTTT.

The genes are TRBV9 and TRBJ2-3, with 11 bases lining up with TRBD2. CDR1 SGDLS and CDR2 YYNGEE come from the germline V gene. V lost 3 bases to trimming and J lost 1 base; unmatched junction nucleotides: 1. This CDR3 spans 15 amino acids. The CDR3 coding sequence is TGTGCCAGCAGCGCGACTAGCGGGGGCACAGATACGCAGTATTTT. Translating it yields CASSATSGGTDTQYF.

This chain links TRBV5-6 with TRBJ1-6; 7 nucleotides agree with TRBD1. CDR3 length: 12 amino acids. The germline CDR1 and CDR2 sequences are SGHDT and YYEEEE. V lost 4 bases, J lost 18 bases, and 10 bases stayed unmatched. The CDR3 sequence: CASSLTGTAGHF. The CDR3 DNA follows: TGTGCCAGCAGCCTCACCGGGACAGCAGGCCACTTT.

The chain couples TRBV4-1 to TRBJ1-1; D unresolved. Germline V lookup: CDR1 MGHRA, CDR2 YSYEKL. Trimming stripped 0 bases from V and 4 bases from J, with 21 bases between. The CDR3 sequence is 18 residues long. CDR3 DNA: TGCGCCAGCAGCCAAGACCTCTCTCAAGGGTGGGAGGTCACTGAAGCTTTCTTT. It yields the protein CASSQDLSQGWEVTEAFF.

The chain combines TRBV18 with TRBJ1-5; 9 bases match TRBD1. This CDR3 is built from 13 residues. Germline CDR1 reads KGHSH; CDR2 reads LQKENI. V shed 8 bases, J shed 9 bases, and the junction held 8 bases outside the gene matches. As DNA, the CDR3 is TGTGCCAGCGTACGACAGGGGGAAGGGCCCCAGCATTTT. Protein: CASVRQGEGPQHF.